This TCR beta chain was found in a study of blood T cell repertoires in COVID-19. Overall study: Collection of acute and convalescent COVID-19 samples took place in the United States, Italy and Spain. In each case, the material was cDNA or gDNA derived from T cells, B-cell-depleted T cells, or PBMCs.

CDR1 LGHNA and CDR2 YNFKEQ come from the germline V gene. This CDR3 has 16 residues. V gave up 3 bases and J gave up 2 bases; unmatched junction bases: 7. Individuals drawn from 24 US areas were about 18 to 100 years old. Donors in Cohort 3 who had recovered were those with two negative PCRs, healthcare professional clearance, or resolution of their symptoms. Produced via immunoSEQ multiplex PCR; TCRdb's table is partial and in-frame only. In the table there are fewer than 300,000 clones, 85% of which are singletons. This clonotype was sampled from a woman between 45 and 65 years old who had recovered from COVID-19. The rearrangement uses TRBV4-2 and TRBJ2-5; 9 positions agree with TRBD2. The specimen sequenced was PBMCs or T cells enriched from blood (not recorded which). DNA of the CDR3: TGTGCCAGCAGCCACCTAAAGACTAGCGGACAAGAGACCCAGTACTTC. It translates to CASSHLKTSGQETQYF.